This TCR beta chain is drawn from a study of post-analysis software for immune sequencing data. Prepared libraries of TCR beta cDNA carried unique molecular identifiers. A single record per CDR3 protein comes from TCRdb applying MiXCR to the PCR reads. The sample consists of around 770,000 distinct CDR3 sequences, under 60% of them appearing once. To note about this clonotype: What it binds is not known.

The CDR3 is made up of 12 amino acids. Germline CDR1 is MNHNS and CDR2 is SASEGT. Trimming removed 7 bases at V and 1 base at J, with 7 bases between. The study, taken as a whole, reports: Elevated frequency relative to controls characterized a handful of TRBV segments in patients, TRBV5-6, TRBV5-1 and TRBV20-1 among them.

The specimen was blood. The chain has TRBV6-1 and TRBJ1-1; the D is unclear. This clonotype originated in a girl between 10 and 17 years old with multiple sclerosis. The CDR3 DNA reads TGTGCCAGCAAACGCGGGAACACTGAAGCTTTCTTT. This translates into CASKRGNTEAFF.